This TCR beta chain was captured in a study of blood T cell repertoires in COVID-19. Study context: The United States, Italy and Spain provided the acute and convalescent COVID-19 samples. From T cells, B-cell-depleted T cells, or PBMCs came the material, which was cDNA or gDNA.

This CDR3 comprises 15 residues. The ends were cut back, 5 bases at V and 0 bases at J, with 14 bases in the middle. Germline values: CDR1 MNHEY, CDR2 SMNVEV (reference sequence). Authors' data handling: The assay estimated nucleated cells by amplifying reference gene primers. Profiling relied on immunoSEQ multiplex PCR, and the TCRdb table lists in-frame clones only, not all of them. V, J and clone size are those of that table, while D and trimming were read from the DNA. Here the sample spans approximately 41,000 clones, over 75% being singletons. Material: peripheral blood. The sequence came from a man aged 40-49 years with active or convalescent COVID-19. V usage is TRBV27 and J usage is TRBJ2-7; the D gene is possibly TRBD1 (6 bases). The CDR3 sequence is CASSTQGHSSYEQYF. The CDR3 coding sequence is TGTGCCAGCAGTACTCAGGGACATAGCTCCTACGAGCAGTACTTC.